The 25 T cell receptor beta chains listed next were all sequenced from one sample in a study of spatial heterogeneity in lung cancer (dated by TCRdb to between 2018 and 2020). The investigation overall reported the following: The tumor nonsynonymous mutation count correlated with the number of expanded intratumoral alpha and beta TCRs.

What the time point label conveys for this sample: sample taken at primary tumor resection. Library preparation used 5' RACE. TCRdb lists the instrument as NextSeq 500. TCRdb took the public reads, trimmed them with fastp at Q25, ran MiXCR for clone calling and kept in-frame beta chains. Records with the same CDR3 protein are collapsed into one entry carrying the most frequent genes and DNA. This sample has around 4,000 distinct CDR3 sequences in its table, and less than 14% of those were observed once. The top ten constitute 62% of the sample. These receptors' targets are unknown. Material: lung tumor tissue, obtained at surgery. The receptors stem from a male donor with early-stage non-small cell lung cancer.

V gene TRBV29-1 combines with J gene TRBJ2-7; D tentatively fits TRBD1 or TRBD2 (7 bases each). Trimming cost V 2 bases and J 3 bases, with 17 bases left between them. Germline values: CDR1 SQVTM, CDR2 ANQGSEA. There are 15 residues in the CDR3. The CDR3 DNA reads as TGCAGCGTTGAAAGGGAGGGGGCTCCAGGCTACGAGCAGTACTTC. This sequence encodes CSVEREGAPGYEQYF.

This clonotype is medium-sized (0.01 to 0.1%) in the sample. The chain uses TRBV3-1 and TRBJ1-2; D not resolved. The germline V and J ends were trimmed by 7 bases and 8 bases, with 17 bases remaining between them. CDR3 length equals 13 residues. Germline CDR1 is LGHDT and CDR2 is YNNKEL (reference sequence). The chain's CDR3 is CASTADLGGGYTF. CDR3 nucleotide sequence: TGTGCCAGCACTGCGGACCTGGGCGGGGGCTACACCTTC.

The CDR3 bases are TGTGCCACCAGTGATGCCGTAGGTTCGATTCAGTACTTC. Amino acid sequence: CATSDAVGSIQYF. The J gene is TRBJ2-4, the V gene TRBV24-1; no reliable D call. CDR3 size: 13 residues. With 3 bases removed from V and 10 bases from J, the gap between germline ends came to 12 bases. Germline CDR1 is KGHDR and CDR2 is SFDVKD.

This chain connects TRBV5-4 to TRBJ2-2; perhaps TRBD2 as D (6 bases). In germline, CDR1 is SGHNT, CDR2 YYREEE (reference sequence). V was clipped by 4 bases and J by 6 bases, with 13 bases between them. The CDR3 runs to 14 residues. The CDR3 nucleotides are TGTGCCAGCAGCGAGACTAGTAAACCCGGGGAGCTGTTTTTT. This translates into CASSETSKPGELFF.

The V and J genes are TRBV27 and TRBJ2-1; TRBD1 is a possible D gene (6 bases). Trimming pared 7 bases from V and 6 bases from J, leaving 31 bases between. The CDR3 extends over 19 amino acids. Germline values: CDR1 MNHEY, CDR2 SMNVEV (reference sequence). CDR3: CASTLGEGEMSSRGNEQFF. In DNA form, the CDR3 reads TGTGCCAGCACCCTCGGAGAGGGGGAAATGAGCAGTAGGGGCAATGAGCAGTTCTTC.

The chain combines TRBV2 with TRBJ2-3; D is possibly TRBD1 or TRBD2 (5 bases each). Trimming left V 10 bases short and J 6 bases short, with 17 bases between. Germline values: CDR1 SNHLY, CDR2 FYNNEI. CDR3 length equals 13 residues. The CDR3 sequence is CATSPGWGDTQYF. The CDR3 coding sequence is TGTGCCACCAGCCCCGGCTGGGGGGATACGCAGTATTTT.

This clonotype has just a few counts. The CDR3: CASRESARHTQYF. The CDR3 bases are TGCGCCAGCAGGGAGTCCGCGCGCCATACGCAGTATTTT. The chain combines TRBV5-1 with TRBJ2-3; D is unclear. Trimming pared 5 bases from V and 7 bases from J, leaving 14 bases between. Per the germline V gene, CDR1 is SGHRS and CDR2 is YFSETQ. The CDR3 extends over 13 amino acids.

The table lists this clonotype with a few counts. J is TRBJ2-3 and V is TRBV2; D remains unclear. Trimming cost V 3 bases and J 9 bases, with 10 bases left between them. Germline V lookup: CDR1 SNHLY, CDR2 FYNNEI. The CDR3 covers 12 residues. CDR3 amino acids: CASSDSRLTQYF. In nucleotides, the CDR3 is TGTGCCAGCAGTGACAGTCGTCTCACGCAGTATTTT.

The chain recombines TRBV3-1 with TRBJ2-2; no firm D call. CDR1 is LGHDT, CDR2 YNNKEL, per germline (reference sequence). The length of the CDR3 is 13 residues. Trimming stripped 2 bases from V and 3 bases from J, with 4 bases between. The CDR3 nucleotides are TGTGCCAGCAGCCAAACAGACACCGGGGAGCTGTTTTTT. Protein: CASSQTDTGELFF.

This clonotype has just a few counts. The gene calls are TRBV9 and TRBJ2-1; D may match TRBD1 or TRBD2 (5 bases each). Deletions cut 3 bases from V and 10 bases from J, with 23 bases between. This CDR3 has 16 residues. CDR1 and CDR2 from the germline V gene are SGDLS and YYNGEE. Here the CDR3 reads CASSAGTALSASEQFF. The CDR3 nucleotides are TGTGCCAGCAGCGCAGGGACCGCCTTGTCAGCGTCAGAGCAGTTCTTC.

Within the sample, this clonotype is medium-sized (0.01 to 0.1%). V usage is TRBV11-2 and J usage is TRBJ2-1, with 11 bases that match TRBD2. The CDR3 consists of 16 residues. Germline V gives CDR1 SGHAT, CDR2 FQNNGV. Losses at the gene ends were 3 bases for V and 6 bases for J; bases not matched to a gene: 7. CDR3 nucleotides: TGTGCCAGCAGCTTCACGACTAGCGGGGCCTTCAATGAGCAGTTCTTC. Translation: CASSFTTSGAFNEQFF.

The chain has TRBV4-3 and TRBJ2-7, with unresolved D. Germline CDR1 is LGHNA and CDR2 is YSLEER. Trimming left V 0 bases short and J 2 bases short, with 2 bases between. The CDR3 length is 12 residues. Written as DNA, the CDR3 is TGCGCCAGCAGCCAAGACCCCTACGAGCAGTACGTC. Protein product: CASSQDPYEQYV.

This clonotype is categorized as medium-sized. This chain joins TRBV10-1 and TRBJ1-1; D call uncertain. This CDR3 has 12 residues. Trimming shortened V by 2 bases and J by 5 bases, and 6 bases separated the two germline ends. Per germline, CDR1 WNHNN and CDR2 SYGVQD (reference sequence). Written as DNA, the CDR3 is TGCGCCAGCAGTGAGACGGGAACTGAAGCTTTCTTT. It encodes CASSETGTEAFF.

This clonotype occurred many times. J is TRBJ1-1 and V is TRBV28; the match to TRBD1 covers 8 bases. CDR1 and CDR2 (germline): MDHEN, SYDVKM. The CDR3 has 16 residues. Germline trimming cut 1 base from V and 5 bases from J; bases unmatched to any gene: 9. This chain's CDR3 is CASSLSPGQGGTEAFF. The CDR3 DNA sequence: TGTGCCAGCAGTTTATCCCCCGGACAGGGAGGGACTGAAGCTTTCTTT.

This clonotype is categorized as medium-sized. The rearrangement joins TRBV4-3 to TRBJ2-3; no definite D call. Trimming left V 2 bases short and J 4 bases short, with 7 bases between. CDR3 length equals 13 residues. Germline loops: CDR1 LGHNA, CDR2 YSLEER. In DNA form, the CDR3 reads TGCGCCAGCAGCCAAAGAACCCCAGATACGCAGTATTTT. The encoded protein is CASSQRTPDTQYF.

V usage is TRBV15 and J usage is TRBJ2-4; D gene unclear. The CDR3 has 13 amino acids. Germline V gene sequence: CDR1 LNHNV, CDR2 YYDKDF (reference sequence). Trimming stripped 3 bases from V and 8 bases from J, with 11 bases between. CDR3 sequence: CATSRSSADIQYF. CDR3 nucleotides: TGTGCCACCAGCAGGAGTTCAGCAGACATTCAGTACTTC.

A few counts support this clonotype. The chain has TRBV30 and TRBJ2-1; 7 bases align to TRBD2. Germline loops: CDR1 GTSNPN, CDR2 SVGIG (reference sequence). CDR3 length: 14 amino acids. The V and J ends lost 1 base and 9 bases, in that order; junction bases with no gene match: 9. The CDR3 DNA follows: TGTGCCTGGAGTGGGCTAGCTGCTAGCGGTGAGCAGTTCTTC. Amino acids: CAWSGLAASGEQFF. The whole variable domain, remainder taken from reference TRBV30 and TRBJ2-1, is SQTIHQWPATLVQPVGSPLSLECTVEGTSNPNLYWYRQAAGRGLQLLFYSVGIGQISSEVPQNLSASRPQDRQFILSSKKLLLSDSGFYLCAWSGLAASGEQFFGPGTRLTVL.

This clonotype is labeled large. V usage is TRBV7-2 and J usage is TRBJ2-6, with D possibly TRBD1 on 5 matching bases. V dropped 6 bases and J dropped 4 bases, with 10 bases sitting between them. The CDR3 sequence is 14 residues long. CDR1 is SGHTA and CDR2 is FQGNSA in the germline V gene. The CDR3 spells CASSKGPGANVLTF. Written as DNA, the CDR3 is TGTGCCAGCAGTAAGGGGCCCGGGGCCAACGTCCTGACTTTC.

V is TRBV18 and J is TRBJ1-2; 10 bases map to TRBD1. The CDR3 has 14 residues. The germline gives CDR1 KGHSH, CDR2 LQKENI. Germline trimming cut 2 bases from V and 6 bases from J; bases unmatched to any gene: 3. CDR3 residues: CASSPTGTGDGYTF. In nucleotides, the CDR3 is TGTGCCAGCTCACCAACCGGGACAGGGGATGGCTACACCTTC. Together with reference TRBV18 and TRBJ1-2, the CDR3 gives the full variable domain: NAGVMQNPRHLVRRRGQEARLRCSPMKGHSHVYWYRQLPEEGLKFMVYLQKENIIDESGMPKERFSAEFPKEGPSILRIQQVVRGDSAAYFCASSPTGTGDGYTFGSGTRLTVV.

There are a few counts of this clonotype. The CDR3 reads CATKSGGPTGQPQHF. CDR3 DNA: TGTGCCACCAAAAGTGGCGGGCCAACGGGTCAGCCCCAGCATTTT. The chain has TRBV10-3 and TRBJ1-5; the D is unclear. Trimming left V 10 bases short and J 6 bases short, with 22 bases between. The CDR3 runs 15 residues. CDR1 is ENHRY, CDR2 SYGVKD, per germline.

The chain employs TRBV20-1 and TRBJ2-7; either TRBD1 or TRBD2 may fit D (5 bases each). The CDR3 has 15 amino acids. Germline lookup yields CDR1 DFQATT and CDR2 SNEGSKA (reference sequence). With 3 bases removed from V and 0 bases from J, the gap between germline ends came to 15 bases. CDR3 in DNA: TGCAGTGCTAGCCCAGGGACGTCCAGCTCCTACGAGCAGTACTTC. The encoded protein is CSASPGTSSSYEQYF.

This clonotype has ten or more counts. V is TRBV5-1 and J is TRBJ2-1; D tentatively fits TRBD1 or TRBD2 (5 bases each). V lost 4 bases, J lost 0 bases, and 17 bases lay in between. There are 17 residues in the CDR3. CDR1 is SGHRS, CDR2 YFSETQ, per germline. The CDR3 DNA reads TGCGCCAGCAGCGCGTGGGGACCCCAGAGCTCCTACAATGAGCAGTTCTTC. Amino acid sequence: CASSAWGPQSSYNEQFF.

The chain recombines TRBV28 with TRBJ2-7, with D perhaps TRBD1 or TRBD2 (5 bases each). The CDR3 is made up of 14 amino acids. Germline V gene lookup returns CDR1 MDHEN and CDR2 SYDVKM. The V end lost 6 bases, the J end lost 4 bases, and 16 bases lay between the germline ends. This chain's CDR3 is CASRTAGTTYEQYF. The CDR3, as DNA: TGTGCCAGCAGAACAGCCGGGACCACGTACGAGCAGTACTTC.

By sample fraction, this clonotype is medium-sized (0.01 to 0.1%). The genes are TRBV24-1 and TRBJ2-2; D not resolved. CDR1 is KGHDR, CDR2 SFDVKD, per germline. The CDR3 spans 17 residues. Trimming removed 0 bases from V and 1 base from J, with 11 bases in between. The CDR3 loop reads CATSDLYSYQNTGELFF. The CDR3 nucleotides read TGTGCCACCAGTGATTTGTATAGTTACCAGAACACCGGGGAGCTGTTTTTT.

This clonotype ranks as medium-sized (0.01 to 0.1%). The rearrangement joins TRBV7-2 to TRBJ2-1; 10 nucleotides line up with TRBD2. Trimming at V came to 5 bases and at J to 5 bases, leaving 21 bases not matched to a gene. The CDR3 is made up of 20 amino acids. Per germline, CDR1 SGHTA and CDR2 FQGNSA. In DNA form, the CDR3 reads TGTGCCAGCAGCCTAAGGCCCGGGGCCTCTCTAGCGGGGGCGAACAATGAGCAGTTCTTC. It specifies CASSLRPGASLAGANNEQFF.